This TCR beta chain was obtained from a study of T cells expressing NK-cell markers. Overall study: All TCR beta repertoires analysed originated from sorted CD3+CD56+NKG2C+, CD3+CD56+NKG2C- and CD3+CD56-NKG2C+ T cells.

TCRdb re-called the 5' RACE reads and gives one entry per CDR3 protein, without DNA. The sample shows approximately 150,000 distinct CDR3 sequences, and 9.5% to 15% sits with its ten largest clones. From germline, CDR1 is SQVTM and CDR2 ANQGSEA. CDR3 length equals 11 residues. This clonotype was obtained from a man between 18 and 35 years old in good health. This chain joins TRBV29-1 and TRBJ2-1. Specimen: blood T cells: a sorted CD56 or NKG2C T cell subset, CD4+ or CD8+ T cells, or bulk PBMC T cells (not recorded which). The CDR3 sequence is CSLFYRNEQFF.